Below are 7 T cell receptor beta chains sequenced from a single sample in a study of blood T cell repertoires in COVID-19. Produced via immunoSEQ multiplex PCR; TCRdb's table is partial and in-frame only. The sample contains 350,000 to 400,000 clones, about nine tenths of which appear only once. Sequencing was carried out using PBMCs or T cells enriched from blood (not recorded which). The receptors originated from a woman aged 25 to 39 who had recovered from COVID-19.

J is TRBJ1-2 and V is TRBV2; D might be TRBD1 (5 bases). CDR3 size: 15 residues. Trimming took 0 bases from V and 4 from J, leaving 12 bases between them. The V gene's germline CDR1 is SNHLY and CDR2 FYNNEI. The CDR3 bases are TGTGCCAGCAGTGAAGCGCGTCAGGGAGGCTATGGCTACACCTTC. It translates to CASSEARQGGYGYTF.

This clone was counted once. This sequence joins TRBV11-2 and TRBJ1-1; D not certain. The CDR3 extends over 14 amino acids. Trimming shortened V by 3 bases and J by 0 bases, and 8 bases separated the two germline ends. Germline CDR1 and CDR2: SGHAT and FQNNGV. Here the CDR3 reads CASSFGGMNTEAFF. For the CDR3, the DNA is TGTGCCAGCAGCTTTGGCGGGATGAACACTGAAGCTTTCTTT.

The chain recombines TRBV15 with TRBJ1-3; the D is unclear. The CDR3 length is 14 residues. V gave up 4 bases and J gave up 0 bases, with 7 bases separating them. Germline CDR1 is LNHNV and CDR2 is YYDKDF (reference sequence). The CDR3 DNA sequence: TGTGCCACCAGCATGAGGAGCTCTGGAAACACCATATATTTT. This encodes CATSMRSSGNTIYF.

This chain links TRBV23-1 with TRBJ2-1; 7 bases line up with TRBD1. TRBV23-1 falls under the ORF class, with uncertain function. J lost 8 bases, V lost 0 bases, and 13 bases had no gene match. This CDR3 has 17 residues. The chain's CDR3 is CASSQSDRPVRSHEQFF. CDR3 DNA sequence: TGCGCCAGCAGTCAATCGGACAGGCCCGTACGTTCCCATGAGCAGTTCTTC.

The chain is built from TRBV20-1 and TRBJ1-1, with D maybe TRBD1 (5 bases). The CDR3 is 13 residues long. Trimming shortened V by 3 bases and J by 1 base, and 9 bases separated the two germline ends. The germline CDR1 and CDR2 sequences are DFQATT and SNEGSKA (reference sequence). CDR3 nucleotides: TGCAGTGCTAGTTTACAGGCGAACACTGAAGCTTTCTTT. As protein: CSASLQANTEAFF.

The gene calls are TRBV5-4 and TRBJ1-2; D is undetermined. V was shortened by 6 bases and J by 4 bases, with 13 bases between the two germline ends. The CDR3 contains 13 residues. Germline loops: CDR1 SGHNT, CDR2 YYREEE (reference sequence). The CDR3: CASTSERSYGYTF. DNA for the CDR3: TGTGCCAGCACCTCTGAGCGGAGCTATGGCTACACCTTC.

The V and J genes are TRBV7-2 and TRBJ1-1; no firm D call. V gave up 5 bases and J gave up 3 bases, with 13 bases separating them. The germline gives CDR1 SGHTA, CDR2 FQGNSA. The CDR3 contains 14 residues. CDR3 sequence: CASSRSSVDTEAFF. CDR3 sequence (DNA): TGTGCCAGCAGCCGTAGTTCCGTGGACACTGAAGCTTTCTTT.